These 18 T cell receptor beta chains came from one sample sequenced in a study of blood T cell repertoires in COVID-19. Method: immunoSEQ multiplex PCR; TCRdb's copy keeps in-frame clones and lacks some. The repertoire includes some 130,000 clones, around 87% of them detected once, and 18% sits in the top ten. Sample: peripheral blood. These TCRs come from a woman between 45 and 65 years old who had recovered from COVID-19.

The CDR3 spells CASSEGGGVYNEQFF. Here the CDR3 DNA reads TGTGCCAGCAGTGAAGGGGGGGGAGTCTACAATGAGCAGTTCTTC. The chain uses TRBV2 and TRBJ2-1; 7 positions agree with TRBD2. Losses at the gene ends were 1 base for V and 3 bases for J; bases not matched to a gene: 3. Germline V gene sequence: CDR1 SNHLY, CDR2 FYNNEI. CDR3 size: 15 residues.

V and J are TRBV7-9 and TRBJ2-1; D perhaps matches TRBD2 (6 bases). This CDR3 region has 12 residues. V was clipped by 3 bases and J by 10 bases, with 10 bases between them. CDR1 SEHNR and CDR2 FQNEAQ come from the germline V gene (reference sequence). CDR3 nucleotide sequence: TGTGCCAGCAGCTTCGCGGGGTTAGAGCAGTTCTTC. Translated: CASSFAGLEQFF. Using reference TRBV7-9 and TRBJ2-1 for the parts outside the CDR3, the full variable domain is DTGVSQNPRHKITKRGQNVTFRCDPISEHNRLYWYRQTLGQGPEFLTYFQNEAQLEKSRLLSDRFSAERPKGSFSTLEIQRTEQGDSAMYLCASSFAGLEQFFGPGTRLTVL.

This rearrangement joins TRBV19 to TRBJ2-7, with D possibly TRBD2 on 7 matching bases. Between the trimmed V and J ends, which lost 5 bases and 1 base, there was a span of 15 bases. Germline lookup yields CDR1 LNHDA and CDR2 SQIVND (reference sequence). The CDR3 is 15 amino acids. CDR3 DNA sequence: TGTGCCAGTAGTGGGGGGGCAGGGGAATCCTACGAGCAGTACTTC. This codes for CASSGGAGESYEQYF.

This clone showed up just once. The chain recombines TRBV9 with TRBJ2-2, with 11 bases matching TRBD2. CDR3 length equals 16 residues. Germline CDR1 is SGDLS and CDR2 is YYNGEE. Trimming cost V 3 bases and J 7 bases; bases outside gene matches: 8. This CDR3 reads CASSEHSGRVGGELFF. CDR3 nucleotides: TGTGCCAGCAGCGAGCATAGCGGGAGGGTCGGCGGGGAGCTGTTTTTT.

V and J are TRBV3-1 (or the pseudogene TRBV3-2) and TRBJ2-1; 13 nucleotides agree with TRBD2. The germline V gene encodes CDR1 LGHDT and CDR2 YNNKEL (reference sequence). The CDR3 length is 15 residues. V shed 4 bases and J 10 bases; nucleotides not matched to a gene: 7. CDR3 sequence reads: CASSREPGLAGEQFF. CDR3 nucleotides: TGTGCCAGCAGCCGAGAGCCGGGACTAGCGGGGGAGCAGTTCTTC.

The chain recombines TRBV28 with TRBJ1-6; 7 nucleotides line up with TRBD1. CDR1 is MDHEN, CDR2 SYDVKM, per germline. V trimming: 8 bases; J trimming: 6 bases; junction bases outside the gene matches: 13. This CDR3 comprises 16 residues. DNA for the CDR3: TGTGCCAGCCAAAGACTGCGACAGGGTGGTAATTCACCCCTCCACTTT. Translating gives CASQRLRQGGNSPLHF.

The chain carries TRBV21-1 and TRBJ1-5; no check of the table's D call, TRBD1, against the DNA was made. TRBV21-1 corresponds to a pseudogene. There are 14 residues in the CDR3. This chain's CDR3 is CASSNKRGRQPQHF. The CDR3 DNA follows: TGTGCCAGCAGCAATAAAAGGGGCAGGCAGCCCCAGCATTTT.

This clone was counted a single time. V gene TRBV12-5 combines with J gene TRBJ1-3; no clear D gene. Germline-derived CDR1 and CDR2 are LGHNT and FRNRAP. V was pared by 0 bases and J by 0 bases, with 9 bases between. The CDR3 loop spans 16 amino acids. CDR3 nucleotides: TGTGCTAGTGGTTTGGTACTGCGGTACTCTGGAAACACCATATATTTT. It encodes CASGLVLRYSGNTIYF. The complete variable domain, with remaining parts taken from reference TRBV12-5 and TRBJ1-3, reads DARVTQTPRHKVTEMGQEVTMRCQPILGHNTVFWYRQTMMQGLELLAYFRNRAPLDDSGMPKDRFSAEMPDATLATLKIQPSEPRDSAVYFCASGLVLRYSGNTIYFGEGSWLTVV.

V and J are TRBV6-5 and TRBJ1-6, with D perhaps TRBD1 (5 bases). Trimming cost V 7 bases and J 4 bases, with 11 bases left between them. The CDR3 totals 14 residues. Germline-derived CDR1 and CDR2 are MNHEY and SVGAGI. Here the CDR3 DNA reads TGTGCCAGCAAACTCCAGGGATATAATTCACCCCTCCACTTT. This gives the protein CASKLQGYNSPLHF.

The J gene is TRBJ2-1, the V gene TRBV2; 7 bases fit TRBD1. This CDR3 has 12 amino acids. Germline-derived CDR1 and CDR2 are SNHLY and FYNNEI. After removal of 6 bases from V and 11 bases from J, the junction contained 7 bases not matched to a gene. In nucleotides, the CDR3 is TGTGCCAGCAGACCCGACAGGGATAAGCAGTTCTTC. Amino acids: CASRPDRDKQFF. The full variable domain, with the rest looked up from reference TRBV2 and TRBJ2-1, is EPEVTQTPSHQVTQMGQEVILRCVPISNHLYFYWYRQILGQKVEFLVSFYNNEISEKSEIFDDQFSVERPDGSNFTLKIRSTKLEDSAMYFCASRPDRDKQFFGPGTRLTVL.

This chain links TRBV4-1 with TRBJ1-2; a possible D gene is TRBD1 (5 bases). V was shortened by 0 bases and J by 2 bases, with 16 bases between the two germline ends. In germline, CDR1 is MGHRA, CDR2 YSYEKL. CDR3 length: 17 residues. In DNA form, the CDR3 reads TGCGCCAGCAGCCAAGATCTGCGGGGACTTAAGAACTATGGCTACACCTTC. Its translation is CASSQDLRGLKNYGYTF.

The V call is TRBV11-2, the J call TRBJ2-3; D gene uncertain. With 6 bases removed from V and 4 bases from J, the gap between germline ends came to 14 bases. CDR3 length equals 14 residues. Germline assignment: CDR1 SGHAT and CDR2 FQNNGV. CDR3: CASRTTLTPDTQYF. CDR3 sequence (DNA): TGTGCCAGCAGGACGACTCTTACCCCAGATACGCAGTATTTT.

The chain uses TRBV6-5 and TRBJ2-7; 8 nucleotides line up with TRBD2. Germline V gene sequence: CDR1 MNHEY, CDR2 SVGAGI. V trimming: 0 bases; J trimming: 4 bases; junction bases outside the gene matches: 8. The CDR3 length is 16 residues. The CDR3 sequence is CASSYSLSGSRYEQYF. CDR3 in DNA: TGTGCCAGCAGTTACTCGTTGAGCGGGAGTAGGTACGAGCAGTACTTC.

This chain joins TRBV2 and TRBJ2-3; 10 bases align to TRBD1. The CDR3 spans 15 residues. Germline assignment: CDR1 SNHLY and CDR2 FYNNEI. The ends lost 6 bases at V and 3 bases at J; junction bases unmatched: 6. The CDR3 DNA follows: TGTGCCAGCAGCCCTCGGACAGGGGGGACAGATACGCAGTATTTT. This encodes CASSPRTGGTDTQYF.

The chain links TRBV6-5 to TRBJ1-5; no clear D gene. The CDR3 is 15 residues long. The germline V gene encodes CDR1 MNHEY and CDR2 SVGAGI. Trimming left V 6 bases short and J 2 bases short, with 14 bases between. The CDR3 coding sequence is TGTGCCAGCAGCCCCGGAGGGTGGGGCAATCAGCCCCAGCATTTT. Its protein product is CASSPGGWGNQPQHF.

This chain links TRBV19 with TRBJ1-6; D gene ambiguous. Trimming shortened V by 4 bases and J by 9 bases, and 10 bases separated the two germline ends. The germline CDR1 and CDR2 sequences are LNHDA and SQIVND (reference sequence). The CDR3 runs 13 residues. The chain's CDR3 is CASSNSRLSPLHF. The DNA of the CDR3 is TGTGCCAGTAGTAACAGCCGCCTTTCACCCCTCCACTTT.

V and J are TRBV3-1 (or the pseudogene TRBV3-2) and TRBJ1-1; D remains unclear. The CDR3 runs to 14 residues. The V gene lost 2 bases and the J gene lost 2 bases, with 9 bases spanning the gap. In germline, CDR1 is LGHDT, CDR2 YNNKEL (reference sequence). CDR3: CASSQIGSNTEAFF. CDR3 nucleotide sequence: TGTGCCAGCAGCCAAATCGGGAGTAACACTGAAGCTTTCTTT.

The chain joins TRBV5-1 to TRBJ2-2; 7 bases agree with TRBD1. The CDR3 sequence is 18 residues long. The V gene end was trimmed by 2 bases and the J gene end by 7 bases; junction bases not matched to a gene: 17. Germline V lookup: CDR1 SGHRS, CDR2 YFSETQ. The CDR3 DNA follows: TGCGCCAGCAGCTTCCCTCCCCGACAGGGAAGCTTGAACGGGGAGCTGTTTTTT. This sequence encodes CASSFPPRQGSLNGELFF.